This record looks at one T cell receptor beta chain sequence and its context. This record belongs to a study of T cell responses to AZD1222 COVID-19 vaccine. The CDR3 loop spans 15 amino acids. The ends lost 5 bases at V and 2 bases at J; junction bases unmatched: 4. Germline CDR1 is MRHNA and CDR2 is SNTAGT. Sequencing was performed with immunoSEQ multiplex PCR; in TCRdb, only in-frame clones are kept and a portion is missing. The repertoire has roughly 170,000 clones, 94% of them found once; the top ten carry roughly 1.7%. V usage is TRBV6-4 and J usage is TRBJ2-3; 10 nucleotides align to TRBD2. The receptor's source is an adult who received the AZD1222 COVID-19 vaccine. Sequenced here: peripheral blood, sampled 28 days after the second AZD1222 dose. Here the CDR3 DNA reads TGTGCCAGCAGTATCGGGACTAGCGACACAGATACGCAGTATTTT. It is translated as CASSIGTSDTDTQYF.